Listed here is a single T cell receptor beta chain. Original processing methods: Amplification with reference gene primers provided the estimates of nucleated cell counts. The protocol was immunoSEQ multiplex PCR, while the TCRdb copy is restricted to in-frame clones and leaves out a portion. The V and J calls and the clone size are those of that table, but D and trimming were determined from the DNA. The table has roughly 260,000 clones, 88% seen once. This sample was included in a study of blood T cell repertoires in COVID-19. As for the study in general: Whether acute or convalescent, the COVID-19 samples came from the United States, Italy and Spain. The analysed material was cDNA or gDNA that came from T cells, B-cell-depleted T cells, or PBMCs.

The CDR3 covers 13 residues. Sequenced: peripheral blood. The chain links TRBV12-1 to TRBJ1-1; TRBD1 is the table's D call, not checked against the DNA. TRBV12-1 is termed a pseudogene. This TCR was recovered from a man in his fifties or sixties who had recovered from COVID-19. CDR3 in DNA: TGTGCCAGCAGCCCCACAGCTCGCACTGAAGCTTTCTTT. Its protein product is CASSPTARTEAFF.